The clone carrying this TCR beta chain has ten or more counts. Its antigen is not identified. Aged 18 to 65, the patients with hyperthyroidism had under 2 months' duration and were newly diagnosed. Among the exclusions were patients with other autoimmune diseases, uncontrolled infections, pregnancy or lactation. These data come from a study of Graves' ophthalmopathy and Graves' hyperthyroidism. Whole-study findings and limits: At around 70% sensitivity and 72.22% specificity, the model predicted progression of the ophthalmopathy. Most expanded clonotypes from thyroid (those above 0.001 frequency) were also found in blood.

Amplification of TCR beta CDR3 regions used RNA transcripts. First-round RT-PCR used HTBI primers; second-round multiplex PCR followed. TCRdb reprocessed the multiplex PCR reads via MiXCR and lists one record per CDR3 protein. This table holds 900,000 to 1,200,000 distinct CDR3 sequences, 35% to 40% found once. Trimming stripped 4 bases from V and 5 bases from J, with 9 bases between. Per the germline V gene, CDR1 is LNHDA and CDR2 is SQIVND (reference sequence). This CDR3 has 13 amino acids. The chain links TRBV19 to TRBJ1-5; D is perhaps TRBD1 (5 bases). What was sequenced was peripheral blood or thyroid tissue (not recorded which). The TCR originated in an adult man with Graves' hyperthyroidism. The CDR3 protein is CASSSGGDQPQHF. In DNA, the CDR3 is TGTGCCAGTAGTAGCGGGGGAGATCAGCCCCAGCATTTT.